The next 20 T cell receptor beta chains were all read from a single sample in a study of blood T cell repertoires in COVID-19. Generated by immunoSEQ multiplex PCR, the TCRdb table keeps only in-frame clones and is missing some. The data show 290,000 or so clones, approximately 86% seen once. The sample taken for sequencing was peripheral blood. The receptor set was obtained from a man between 18 and 29 years old with active or convalescent COVID-19.

This clone was seen just once. The chain links TRBV18 to TRBJ1-1; D may be TRBD1 (5 bases). The CDR3 has 12 residues. The V gene's germline CDR1 is KGHSH and CDR2 LQKENI. The V and J ends lost 5 bases and 8 bases respectively, with 12 bases between them. CDR3 in amino acids: CASSSTADEAFF. The CDR3 nucleotides are TGTGCCAGCTCATCGACAGCAGACGAAGCTTTCTTT.

The chain has TRBV18 and TRBJ1-4; TRBD1 is a possible D gene (6 bases). Germline CDR1 is KGHSH and CDR2 is LQKENI. The V gene lost 4 bases and the J gene lost 3 bases, with 9 bases spanning the gap. This CDR3 is 14 amino acids long. The CDR3 protein is CASSLRTANEKLFF. In DNA, the CDR3 is TGTGCCAGCTCACTACGGACAGCTAATGAAAAACTGTTTTTT.

In its sample, this clone was seen a few times. The gene calls are TRBV11-1 and TRBJ2-2; 8 nucleotides line up with TRBD2. The CDR3 is 15 residues long. The germline CDR1 and CDR2 sequences are SGHAT and FQDESV (reference sequence). V lost 2 bases, J lost 7 bases, and 6 bases stayed unmatched. The CDR3 nucleotides read TGTGCCAGCAGCTTAAATGCGGGAGGAGTCGGGGAGCTGTTTTTT. Its translation: CASSLNAGGVGELFF. The complete variable domain, with remaining parts taken from reference TRBV11-1 and TRBJ2-2, reads EAEVAQSPRYKITEKSQAVAFWCDPISGHATLYWYRQILGQGPELLVQFQDESVVDDSQLPKDRFSAERLKGVDSTLKIQPAELGDSAMYLCASSLNAGGVGELFFGEGSRLTVL.

The chain has TRBV4-1 and TRBJ2-3, with D perhaps matching TRBD2 (7 bases). The CDR3 sequence is 16 residues long. V lost 4 bases, J lost 0 bases, and 14 bases lay in between. Germline V gene sequence: CDR1 MGHRA, CDR2 YSYEKL. The CDR3 sequence: CASSLKGGGSTDTQYF. The CDR3 DNA follows: TGCGCCAGCAGCCTCAAAGGGGGGGGAAGCACAGATACGCAGTATTTT.

The J gene is TRBJ1-3, the V gene TRBV7-9; TRBD1 might be the D (5 bases). The V gene's germline CDR1 is SEHNR and CDR2 FQNEAQ (reference sequence). The CDR3 sequence is 15 residues long. V was clipped by 4 bases and J by 4 bases, with 14 bases between them. Here the CDR3 DNA reads TGTGCCAGCAGCTCATACCAGGGCGTGGGAAACACCATATATTTT. Translated: CASSSYQGVGNTIYF.

This clone showed up just once. The chain recombines TRBV5-1 with TRBJ2-1; TRBD2 aligns across 8 bases. The trim removed 4 bases at V and 7 bases at J, leaving 7 bases unmatched. Germline V gives CDR1 SGHRS, CDR2 YFSETQ. The CDR3 runs to 14 residues. As DNA, the CDR3 is TGCGCCAGCAGCATAAGCGGGAGAGTGAATGAGCAGTTCTTC. Its protein is CASSISGRVNEQFF.

CDR3: CASSSRGGSYGYTF. CDR3 bases: TGTGCCAGCAGCTCCCGAGGGGGTAGTTATGGCTACACCTTC. The rearrangement joins TRBV7-9 to TRBJ1-2; maybe TRBD1 (6 bases). V lost 4 bases and J lost 5, with 14 bases in between. Germline CDR1 is SEHNR and CDR2 is FQNEAQ (reference sequence). CDR3 size: 14 residues.

Only one count was recorded for this clone. The J gene is TRBJ1-6, the V gene TRBV11-2; TRBD1 matches at 11 bases. J lost 0 bases, V lost 1 base, and 2 bases had no gene match. The CDR3 consists of 18 residues. Germline V gene lookup returns CDR1 SGHAT and CDR2 FQNNGV. The CDR3 DNA follows: TGTGCCAGCAGCTTAGGGGGGACAGGGGGCTCCTATAATTCACCCCTCCACTTT. This gives the protein CASSLGGTGGSYNSPLHF.

The chain joins TRBV6-5 to TRBJ1-1, with D possibly matching TRBD1 (6 bases). V lost 0 bases to trimming and J lost 3 bases, with 11 bases between them. Germline assignment: CDR1 MNHEY and CDR2 SVGAGI. This CDR3 spans 15 amino acids. CDR3 sequence reads: CASSYSHRVYTEAFF. In DNA form, the CDR3 reads TGTGCCAGCAGTTACTCCCACAGGGTCTACACTGAAGCTTTCTTT.

The V call is TRBV7-9, the J call TRBJ1-4; 8 bases agree with TRBD1. Germline V gene data show CDR1 as SEHNR and CDR2 as FQNEAQ (reference sequence). V was clipped by 8 bases and J by 5 bases; unmatched bases: 4. The CDR3 is 13 amino acids. This CDR3 is CASLRQGNEKLFF. For the CDR3, the DNA is TGTGCCAGCTTGAGACAGGGGAATGAAAAACTGTTTTTT.

The J gene is TRBJ1-5, the V gene TRBV20-1; D gene ambiguous. In germline, CDR1 is DFQATT, CDR2 SNEGSKA (reference sequence). This CDR3 has 11 amino acids. V gave up 0 bases and J gave up 11 bases, with 8 bases separating them. The CDR3 DNA reads TGCAGTGCTAGAGAATACATGGCCCAGCATTTT. Its translation: CSAREYMAQHF.

The V and J genes are TRBV28 and TRBJ2-7, with 8 bases that match TRBD1. Trimming removed 5 bases from V and 3 bases from J; junction bases left unmatched: 9. The CDR3 runs to 15 residues. Germline loops: CDR1 MDHEN, CDR2 SYDVKM. CDR3 DNA: TGTGCCAGCAGTGCCACGGGACAGGCATTCTACGAGCAGTACTTC. Protein sequence: CASSATGQAFYEQYF.

The rearrangement links TRBV4-3 to TRBJ1-4; possible D gene TRBD1, 5 bases. The CDR3 length is 17 residues. V lost 0 bases and J lost 0, with 11 bases in between. Per the germline V gene, CDR1 is LGHNA and CDR2 is YSLEER. The DNA for the CDR3 is TGCGCCAGCAGCCAAGATCCTGGGGGGGCAACTAATGAAAAACTGTTTTTT. This translates into CASSQDPGGATNEKLFF.

Only one count was recorded for this clone. This chain connects TRBV11-2 to TRBJ1-1, with 7 bases that match TRBD1. V lost 5 bases, J lost 4 bases, and 10 bases stayed unmatched. The CDR3 totals 15 residues. CDR1 SGHAT and CDR2 FQNNGV come from the germline V gene. CDR3 in DNA: TGTGCCAGCAGCAAAGAGCTCTACAGGGGCACTGAAGCTTTCTTT. Its protein product is CASSKELYRGTEAFF. The full variable domain, in which reference TRBV11-2 and TRBJ1-1 provide the parts outside the CDR3, is EAGVAQSPRYKIIEKRQSVAFWCNPISGHATLYWYQQILGQGPKLLIQFQNNGVVDDSQLPKDRFSAERLKGVDSTLKIQPAKLEDSAVYLCASSKELYRGTEAFFGQGTRLTVV.

The chain links TRBV3-1 (or the pseudogene TRBV3-2) to TRBJ2-7; 8 bases match TRBD1. From germline, CDR1 is LGHDT and CDR2 YNNKEL (reference sequence). This CDR3 has 15 amino acids. V dropped 1 base and J dropped 4; count of bases not matched to a gene: 6. CDR3 sequence: CASSQAPGQAYEQYF. CDR3 nucleotides: TGTGCCAGCAGCCAAGCCCCGGGACAGGCTTACGAGCAGTACTTC.

This chain connects TRBV28 to TRBJ1-3, with D unresolved. The CDR3 has 16 residues. The ends were cut back, 1 base at V and 0 bases at J, with 10 bases in the middle. Germline assignment: CDR1 MDHEN and CDR2 SYDVKM. CDR3 region: CASSLLAASSGNTIYF. The CDR3 bases are TGTGCCAGCAGTTTATTAGCTGCGAGCTCTGGAAACACCATATATTTT.

The chain uses TRBV6-6 and TRBJ1-1; perhaps TRBD1 as D (6 bases). Germline assignment: CDR1 MNHNY and CDR2 SVGAGI (reference sequence). Between the trimmed V and J ends, which lost 5 bases and 1 base, there was a span of 14 bases. This CDR3 comprises 15 residues. The CDR3 DNA reads as TGTGCCAGCAGTGTACTCGGACAGACGAACACTGAAGCTTTCTTT. Its translation is CASSVLGQTNTEAFF.

The J gene is TRBJ2-1, the V gene TRBV28, with D uncertain. Deletions cut 3 bases from V and 11 bases from J, with 8 bases between. CDR1 MDHEN and CDR2 SYDVKM come from the germline V gene. The CDR3 length is 11 residues. The CDR3 loop reads CASSFARQQFF. As DNA, the CDR3 is TGTGCCAGCAGTTTTGCGAGGCAGCAGTTCTTC.

This clone was seen a handful of times. The rearrangement links TRBV4-1 to TRBJ2-7; possibly TRBD1 for D (6 bases). The germline CDR1 and CDR2 sequences are MGHRA and YSYEKL. V was cut by 0 bases and J by 3 bases, with 9 bases left in between. This CDR3 comprises 14 residues. The CDR3 sequence: CASSQEQGFYEQYF. The CDR3 DNA reads TGCGCCAGCAGCCAAGAACAGGGATTCTACGAGCAGTACTTC.

DNA of the CDR3: TGTGCCAGCAGCGTAGGCGGGGCCACTTCTGGAAACACCATATATTTT. This encodes CASSVGGATSGNTIYF. The J gene is TRBJ1-3, the V gene TRBV9; maybe TRBD1 (5 bases). Between the trimmed V and J ends, which lost 0 bases and 1 base, there was a span of 11 bases. The CDR3 totals 16 residues. Germline-derived CDR1 and CDR2 are SGDLS and YYNGEE.